A selection of T cell receptor beta chains follows, all from one sample in a study of T cells in Graves' hyperthyroidism and ophthalmopathy. Using its own MiXCR run on the multiplex PCR reads, TCRdb lists one record per CDR3 protein. The sample yields about 700,000 distinct CDR3 sequences, around 15% seen once. The sequenced sample consisted of blood. Source of these receptors: a woman in her late teens or twenties with Graves' hyperthyroidism. Both conserved end residues are part of each CDR3. Each record gives: D gene, clone size, V gene, J gene, CDR3 DNA, CDR3 protein. D genes are given only for firm matches. Clone size is given for some rows only: seen once, a few or many times, or a class if the clone is expanded.

D gene: TRBD1
clone size: once
V gene: TRBV27
J gene: TRBJ2-1
CDR3 DNA: TGTGCCAGCAGTACCTGGACAGGGCGGTACGAGCAGTTCTTC
CDR3 protein: CASSTWTGRYEQFF

D gene: TRBD2
clone size: many
V gene: TRBV11-2
J gene: TRBJ2-7
CDR3 DNA: TGTGCCAGCAGCTTAGGACTAGCGGGGCGGTTCAACGAGCAGTACTTC
CDR3 protein: CASSLGLAGRFNEQYF

D gene: TRBD1
clone size: many
V gene: TRBV28
J gene: TRBJ1-2
CDR3 DNA: TGTGCCAGCAGGAAACAGGGGACCCCATATGGCTACACCTTC
CDR3 protein: CASRKQGTPYGYTF

D gene: .
clone size: many
V gene: TRBV7-2
J gene: TRBJ2-2
CDR3 DNA: TGTGCCAGCAGCCGGTATACGGACACCGGGGAGCTGTTTTTT
CDR3 protein: CASSRYTDTGELFF

D gene: TRBD1
clone size: .
V gene: TRBV7-9
J gene: TRBJ2-5
CDR3 DNA: TGTGCCAGCAGCTCCCGGACAGGGACACAAGAGACCCAGTACTTC
CDR3 protein: CASSSRTGTQETQYF

D gene: .
clone size: .
V gene: TRBV11-3
J gene: TRBJ2-2
CDR3 DNA: TGTGCCAGCAGCCTTACTAGAACCGGGGAGCTGTTTTTT
CDR3 protein: CASSLTRTGELFF

D gene: .
clone size: many
V gene: TRBV12-3/TRBV12-4
J gene: TRBJ2-7
CDR3 DNA: TGTGCCAGCAGTTGGGCCCCTGGGAACGAGCAGTACTTC
CDR3 protein: CASSWAPGNEQYF

D gene: .
clone size: few
V gene: TRBV9
J gene: TRBJ2-7
CDR3 DNA: TGTGCCAGCAGCGTAGTTGGCGGACCCTACGAGCAGTACTTC
CDR3 protein: CASSVVGGPYEQYF

D gene: .
clone size: few
V gene: TRBV7-8
J gene: TRBJ1-2
CDR3 DNA: TGTGCCAGCAGCCGAGGAGAACAGTTCGGCTACACCTTC
CDR3 protein: CASSRGEQFGYTF

D gene: .
clone size: few
V gene: TRBV19
J gene: TRBJ2-3
CDR3 DNA: TGTGCCAGTAGTATCCTCCCCCGCACAGATACGCAGTATTTT
CDR3 protein: CASSILPRTDTQYF

D gene: TRBD2
clone size: .
V gene: TRBV30
J gene: TRBJ2-1
CDR3 DNA: TGTGCCTGGAGTGGGGGGAGGCTAGCGGGAGGGCCCCTAGGTCATGAGCAGTTCTTC
CDR3 protein: CAWSGGRLAGGPLGHEQFF

D gene: .
clone size: many
V gene: TRBV3-1
J gene: TRBJ1-6
CDR3 DNA: TGTGCCAGCAGCGCCGGGACATCGACGAATTATTCACCCCTCCACTTT
CDR3 protein: CASSAGTSTNYSPLHF

D gene: .
clone size: many
V gene: TRBV18
J gene: TRBJ2-5
CDR3 DNA: TGTGCCAGCTCCCCTCCCGATGGATTCTCACAAGAGACCCAGTACTTC
CDR3 protein: CASSPPDGFSQETQYF

D gene: .
clone size: many
V gene: TRBV20-1
J gene: TRBJ2-4
CDR3 DNA: TGCAGTGCCGCGAAAGGGACTGGTAACATTCAGTACTTC
CDR3 protein: CSAAKGTGNIQYF

D gene: TRBD2
clone size: many
V gene: TRBV9
J gene: TRBJ2-1
CDR3 DNA: TGTGCCAGCAGCGCCGGACTAGCGGGAGAGGGTGAGCAGTTCTTC
CDR3 protein: CASSAGLAGEGEQFF

D gene: TRBD2
clone size: .
V gene: TRBV5-6
J gene: TRBJ2-2
CDR3 DNA: TGTGCCAGCAGCTTGGGAGAGCGGGAGGTTGCCGGGGAGCTGTTTTTT
CDR3 protein: CASSLGEREVAGELFF

D gene: .
clone size: .
V gene: TRBV20-1
J gene: TRBJ1-4
CDR3 DNA: TGCAGTGCTAGAGCTAGCCCGAATGGAAAACTGTTTTTT
CDR3 protein: CSARASPNGKLFF

D gene: .
clone size: many
V gene: TRBV7-9
J gene: TRBJ2-7
CDR3 DNA: TGTGCCAGCAGCCTTTCTATGGGACACTTCTACGAGCAGTACTTC
CDR3 protein: CASSLSMGHFYEQYF

D gene: TRBD2
clone size: many
V gene: TRBV10-3
J gene: TRBJ2-1
CDR3 DNA: TGTGCCATCAGTTCACTAGCGGGAGGTTACAATGAGCAGTTCTTC
CDR3 protein: CAISSLAGGYNEQFF

D gene: .
clone size: few
V gene: TRBV2
J gene: TRBJ1-5
CDR3 DNA: TGTGCCAGCAGTGCCGGAACTAATCAGCCCCAGCATTTT
CDR3 protein: CASSAGTNQPQHF

D gene: .
clone size: many
V gene: TRBV6-6
J gene: TRBJ2-2
CDR3 DNA: TGTGCCAGCAGTTACTCTTACAGTAACACCGGGGAGCTGTTTTTT
CDR3 protein: CASSYSYSNTGELFF

D gene: TRBD1
clone size: many
V gene: TRBV4-1
J gene: TRBJ2-3
CDR3 DNA: TGCGCCAGCAGCCAGGAGCCCTGGGACAGTGGAGATACGCAGTATTTT
CDR3 protein: CASSQEPWDSGDTQYF

D gene: TRBD2
clone size: few
V gene: TRBV29-1
J gene: TRBJ2-7
CDR3 DNA: TGCAGCGCCCGACTAGCGGGAGAGCCCGAGCAGTACTTC
CDR3 protein: CSARLAGEPEQYF

D gene: .
clone size: .
V gene: TRBV7-9
J gene: TRBJ2-1
CDR3 DNA: TGCGCCAGCAGCCAAGAGGGTCCGGGAGTAAAGAGAAATGAGCAGTTCTTC
CDR3 protein: CASSQEGPGVKRNEQFF

D gene: .
clone size: few
V gene: TRBV24-1
J gene: TRBJ2-2
CDR3 DNA: TGTGCCACCAGTGCTTACAGGAACACCGGGGAGCTGTTTTTT
CDR3 protein: CATSAYRNTGELFF

D gene: .
clone size: .
V gene: TRBV5-8
J gene: TRBJ2-2
CDR3 DNA: TGTGCCAGCAGTGTTTTTAACACCGGGGAGCTGTTTTTT
CDR3 protein: CASSVFNTGELFF

D gene: .
clone size: .
V gene: TRBV6-5
J gene: TRBJ2-3
CDR3 DNA: TGTGCCAGCAGTTATAGGCTAGTTGAGGGGATAGATACGCAGTATTTT
CDR3 protein: CASSYRLVEGIDTQYF

D gene: .
clone size: many
V gene: TRBV2
J gene: TRBJ2-3
CDR3 DNA: TGTGCCAGCACAGAAACACGGCGCACATCCACAGATACGCAGTATTTT
CDR3 protein: CASTETRRTSTDTQYF